The sequence of this T cell receptor (beta chain) was determined in a study of identical twins. Unique molecular identifiers were present on cDNA, and template switching added a universal primer site. TCRdb processed the 5' RACE reads anew with MiXCR; each CDR3 protein has one entry. The sample records 350,000 to 450,000 distinct CDR3 sequences, about a fifth being singletons. This clonotype was detected many times. From germline, CDR1 is SGHDN and CDR2 FVKESK. The CDR3 is made up of 14 amino acids. V lost 1 base and J 3 bases, leaving 10 bases between the germline ends. The receptor was derived from a middle-aged man in good health. The J gene is TRBJ2-7, the V gene TRBV14; no reliable D call. Material for sequencing was naive T cells sorted from blood. This chain's CDR3 is CASSQANSLYEQYF. The CDR3, as DNA: TGTGCCAGCAGCCAAGCTAACAGCCTCTACGAGCAGTACTTC.